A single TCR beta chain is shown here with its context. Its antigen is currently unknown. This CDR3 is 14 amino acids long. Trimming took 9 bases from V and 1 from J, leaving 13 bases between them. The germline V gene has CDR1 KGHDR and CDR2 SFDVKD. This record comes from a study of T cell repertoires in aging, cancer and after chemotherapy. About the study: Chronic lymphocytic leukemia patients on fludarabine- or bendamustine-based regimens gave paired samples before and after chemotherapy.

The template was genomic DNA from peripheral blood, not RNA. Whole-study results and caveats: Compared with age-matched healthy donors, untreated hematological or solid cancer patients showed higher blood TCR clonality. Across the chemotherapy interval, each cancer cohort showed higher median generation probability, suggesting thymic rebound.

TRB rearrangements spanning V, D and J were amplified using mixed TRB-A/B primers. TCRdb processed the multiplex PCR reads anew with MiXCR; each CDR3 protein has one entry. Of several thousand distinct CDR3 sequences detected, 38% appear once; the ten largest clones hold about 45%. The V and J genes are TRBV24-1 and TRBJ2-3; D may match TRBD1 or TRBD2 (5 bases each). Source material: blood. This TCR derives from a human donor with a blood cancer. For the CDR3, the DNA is TGTGCCACCCTCGGGACCCATGGCACAGATACGCAGTATTTT. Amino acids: CATLGTHGTDTQYF.